Presented here are 5 T cell receptor beta chains from one specimen sequenced in a study of blood T cell repertoires in COVID-19. Some clones are missing from TCRdb's copy, which holds only in-frame ones; the method was immunoSEQ multiplex PCR. Of roughly 250,000 clones in the sample, 80% to 90% are singletons; the top ten hold over 1.5%. The sequenced material came from PBMCs or T cells enriched from blood (not recorded which). These receptors all stem from a woman aged 45-65 years who had recovered from COVID-19.

The chain carries TRBV6-4 and TRBJ2-2, with 8 bases fitting TRBD2. J gave up 1 base and V 3 bases, and 1 base lay outside the gene matches. Germline V gene lookup returns CDR1 MRHNA and CDR2 SNTAGT. This CDR3 is 15 amino acids long. The CDR3 sequence is CASSESGGNTGELFF. The DNA of the CDR3 is TGTGCCAGCAGTGAAAGCGGGGGGAACACCGGGGAGCTGTTTTTT.

V is TRBV23-1 and J is TRBJ1-6; TRBD1 aligns across 10 bases. TRBV23-1 is an ORF for which the function is uncertain. V trimming: 4 bases; J trimming: 11 bases; junction bases outside the gene matches: 14. The CDR3 is 17 residues long. Here the CDR3 DNA reads TGCGCCAGCAGTCGTAACAGACAGGGGGCGAATACTCCACCCCTCCACTTT. Translated: CASSRNRQGANTPPLHF.

This clone was seen once. The chain's CDR3 is CASSAGLAGGPLGELFF. The DNA for the CDR3 is TGTGCCAGCAGTGCGGGACTAGCGGGAGGGCCGCTCGGGGAGCTGTTTTTT. The rearrangement links TRBV6-4 to TRBJ2-2; 16 bases map to TRBD2. J gave up 7 bases and V 4 bases, and 6 bases lay outside the gene matches. This CDR3 comprises 17 residues. CDR1 is MRHNA and CDR2 is SNTAGT in the germline V gene.

CDR3 sequence (DNA): TGTGCCAGCTCACCGGCCAGACTAGTAGATTCACCCCTCCACTTT. Translating it yields CASSPARLVDSPLHF. The chain combines TRBV18 with TRBJ1-6; D not certain. The CDR3 consists of 15 residues. Trimming removed 3 bases at V and 8 bases at J, with 14 bases between. Germline CDR1 reads KGHSH; CDR2 reads LQKENI. Filled out from reference TRBV18 and TRBJ1-6, the complete variable domain reads NAGVMQNPRHLVRRRGQEARLRCSPMKGHSHVYWYRQLPEEGLKFMVYLQKENIIDESGMPKERFSAEFPKEGPSILRIQQVVRGDSAAYFCASSPARLVDSPLHFGNGTRLTVT.

This clone was seen just once. CDR3 bases: TGTGCCAGCAGCCCGGGGAGGTTCGGGTACACCATATATTTT. Protein: CASSPGRFGYTIYF. The V and J genes are TRBV7-9 and TRBJ1-3, with D unresolved. The CDR3 spans 14 residues. Germline V lookup: CDR1 SEHNR, CDR2 FQNEAQ (reference sequence). The germline V and J ends were trimmed by 5 bases and 8 bases, with 16 bases remaining between them.